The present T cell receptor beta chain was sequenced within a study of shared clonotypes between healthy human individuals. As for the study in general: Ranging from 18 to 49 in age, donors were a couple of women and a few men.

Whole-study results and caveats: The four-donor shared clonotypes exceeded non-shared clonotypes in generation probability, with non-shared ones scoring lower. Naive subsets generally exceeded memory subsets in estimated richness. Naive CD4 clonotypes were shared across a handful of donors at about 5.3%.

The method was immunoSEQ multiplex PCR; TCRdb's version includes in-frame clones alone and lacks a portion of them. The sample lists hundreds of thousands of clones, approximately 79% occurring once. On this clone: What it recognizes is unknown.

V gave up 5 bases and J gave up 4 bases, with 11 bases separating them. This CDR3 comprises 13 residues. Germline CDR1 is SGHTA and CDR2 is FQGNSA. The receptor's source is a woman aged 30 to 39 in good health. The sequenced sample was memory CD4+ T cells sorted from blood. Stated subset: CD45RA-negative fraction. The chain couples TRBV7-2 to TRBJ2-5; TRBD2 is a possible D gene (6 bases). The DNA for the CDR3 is TGTGCCAGCAGCCCGGGGGTGGTAGAGACCCAGTACTTC. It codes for CASSPGVVETQYF.